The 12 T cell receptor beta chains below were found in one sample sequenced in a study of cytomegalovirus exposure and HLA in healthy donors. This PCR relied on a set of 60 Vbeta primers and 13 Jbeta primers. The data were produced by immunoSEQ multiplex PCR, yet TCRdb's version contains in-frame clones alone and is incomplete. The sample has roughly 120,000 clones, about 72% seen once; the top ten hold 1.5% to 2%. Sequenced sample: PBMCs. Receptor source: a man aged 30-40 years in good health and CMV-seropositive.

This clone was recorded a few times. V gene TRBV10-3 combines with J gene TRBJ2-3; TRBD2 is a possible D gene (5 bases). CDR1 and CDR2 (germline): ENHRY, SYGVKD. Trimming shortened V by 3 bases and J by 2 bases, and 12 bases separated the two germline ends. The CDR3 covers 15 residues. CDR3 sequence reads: CAISDATRDTDTQYF. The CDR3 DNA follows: TGTGCCATCAGTGACGCTACGAGGGACACAGATACGCAGTATTTT.

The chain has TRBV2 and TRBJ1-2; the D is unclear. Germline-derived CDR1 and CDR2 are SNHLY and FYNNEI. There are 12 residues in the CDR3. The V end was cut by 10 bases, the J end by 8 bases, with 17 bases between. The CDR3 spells CATIRGGEGYTF. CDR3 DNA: TGTGCCACTATACGGGGAGGAGAGGGCTACACCTTC.

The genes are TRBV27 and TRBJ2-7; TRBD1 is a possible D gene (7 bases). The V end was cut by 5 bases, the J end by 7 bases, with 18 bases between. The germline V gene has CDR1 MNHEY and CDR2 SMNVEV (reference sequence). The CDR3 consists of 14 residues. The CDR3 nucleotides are TGTGCCAGCAGTACCCAGGGGGGAGTGTTTGAGCAGTACTTC. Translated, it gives CASSTQGGVFEQYF.

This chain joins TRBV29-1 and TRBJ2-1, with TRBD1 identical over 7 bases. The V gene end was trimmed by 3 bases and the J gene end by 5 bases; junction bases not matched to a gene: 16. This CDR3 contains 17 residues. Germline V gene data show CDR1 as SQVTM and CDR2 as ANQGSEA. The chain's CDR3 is CSVETLRGFGSHNEQFF. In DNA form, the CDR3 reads TGCAGCGTTGAGACCCTCAGGGGGTTTGGTTCCCACAATGAGCAGTTCTTC.

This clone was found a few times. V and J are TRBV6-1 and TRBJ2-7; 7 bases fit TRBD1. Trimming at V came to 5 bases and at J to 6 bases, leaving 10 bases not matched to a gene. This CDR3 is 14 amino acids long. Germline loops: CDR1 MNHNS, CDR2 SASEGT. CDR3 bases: TGTGCCAGCAGTTCCGGGACAGCCGTCTCCGAGCAGTACTTC. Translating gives CASSSGTAVSEQYF.

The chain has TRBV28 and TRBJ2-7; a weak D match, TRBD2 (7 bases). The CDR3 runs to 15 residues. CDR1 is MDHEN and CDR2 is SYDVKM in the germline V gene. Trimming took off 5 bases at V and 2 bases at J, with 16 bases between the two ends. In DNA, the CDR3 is TGTGCCAGCAGTGGGGGCGGGAGTTTGGCCTACGAGCAGTACTTC. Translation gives CASSGGGSLAYEQYF.

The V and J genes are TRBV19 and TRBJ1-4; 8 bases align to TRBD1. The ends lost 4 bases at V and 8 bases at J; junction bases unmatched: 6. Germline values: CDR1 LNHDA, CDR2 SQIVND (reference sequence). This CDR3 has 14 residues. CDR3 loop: CASSTQGAVEKLFF. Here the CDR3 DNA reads TGTGCCAGTAGTACTCAGGGGGCAGTCGAAAAACTGTTTTTT. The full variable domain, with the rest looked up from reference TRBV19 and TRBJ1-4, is DGGITQSPKYLFRKEGQNVTLSCEQNLNHDAMYWYRQDPGQGLRLIYYSQIVNDFQKGDIAEGYSVSREKKESFPLTVTSAQKNPTAFYLCASSTQGAVEKLFFGSGTQLSVL.

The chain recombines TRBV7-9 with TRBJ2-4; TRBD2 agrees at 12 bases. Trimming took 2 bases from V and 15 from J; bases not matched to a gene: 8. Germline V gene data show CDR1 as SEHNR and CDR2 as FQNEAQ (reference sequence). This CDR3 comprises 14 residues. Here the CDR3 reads CASSLSRLAGVRYF. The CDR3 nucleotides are TGTGCCAGCAGCTTATCGCGACTAGCGGGAGTTAGGTACTTC.

As DNA, the CDR3 is TGTGCCAGCAGCTTAGGGGCGAACTATGGCTACACCTTC. Amino acids: CASSLGANYGYTF. J is TRBJ1-2 and V is TRBV11-2; D gene ambiguous. From germline, CDR1 is SGHAT and CDR2 FQNNGV. CDR3 length: 13 amino acids. Trimming cost V 1 base and J 2 bases, with 5 bases left between them.

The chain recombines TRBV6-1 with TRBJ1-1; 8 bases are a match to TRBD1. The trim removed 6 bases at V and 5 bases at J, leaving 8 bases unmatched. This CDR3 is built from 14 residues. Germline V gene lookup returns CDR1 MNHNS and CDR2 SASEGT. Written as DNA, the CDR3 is TGTGCCAGCAGGCAACAGGGGGTTAAGACTGAAGCTTTCTTT. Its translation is CASRQQGVKTEAFF.

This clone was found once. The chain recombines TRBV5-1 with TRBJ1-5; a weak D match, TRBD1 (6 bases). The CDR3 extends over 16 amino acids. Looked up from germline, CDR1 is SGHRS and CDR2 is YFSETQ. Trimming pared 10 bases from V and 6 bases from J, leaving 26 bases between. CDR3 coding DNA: TGCGCCTACGACCTCCCGGGGGGGGCGCAGAGTCAGCCCCAGCATTTT. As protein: CAYDLPGGAQSQPQHF.

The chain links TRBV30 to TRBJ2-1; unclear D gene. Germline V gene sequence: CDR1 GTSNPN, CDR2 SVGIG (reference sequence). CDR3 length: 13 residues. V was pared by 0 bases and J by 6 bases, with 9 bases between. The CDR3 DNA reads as TGTGCCTGGAGTGTAGTTAGCTTCAATGAGCAGTTCTTC. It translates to CAWSVVSFNEQFF.